This TCR beta chain was recorded in a study of human T cells and chemical hapten exposure. Study summary: Variability of per-sample TCR yields stemmed mainly from small differences in pooled library volume.

This clonotype was detected ten times or more. Its specificity is not known. This CDR3 spans 15 amino acids. Germline V lookup: CDR1 SGHRS, CDR2 YFSETQ. The germline V and J ends were trimmed by 3 bases and 4 bases, with 14 bases remaining between them. The library attached unique molecular identifiers to individual cDNA molecules. TCRdb re-analysed the RACE reads in MiXCR, keeping a single row per CDR3 protein. The sample records about 31,000 distinct CDR3 sequences, 6.5% to 9% being singletons. Study-level results: TCRs at a frequency above 1 in 1000 stayed unchanged with DPC sensitization.

Noted time point: healthy volunteer bleed at 2 weeks. The study extracted total RNA from unfractionated whole blood. The TCR originated in a human donor in good health. Some clones in this sample may be carry-over from other donors' samples. The chain employs TRBV5-1 and TRBJ1-5, with D tentatively TRBD1 (5 bases). What was sequenced was whole blood. CDR3 protein: CASSWDAWPNQPQHF. CDR3 in DNA: TGCGCCAGCAGCTGGGACGCCTGGCCTAATCAGCCCCAGCATTTT.